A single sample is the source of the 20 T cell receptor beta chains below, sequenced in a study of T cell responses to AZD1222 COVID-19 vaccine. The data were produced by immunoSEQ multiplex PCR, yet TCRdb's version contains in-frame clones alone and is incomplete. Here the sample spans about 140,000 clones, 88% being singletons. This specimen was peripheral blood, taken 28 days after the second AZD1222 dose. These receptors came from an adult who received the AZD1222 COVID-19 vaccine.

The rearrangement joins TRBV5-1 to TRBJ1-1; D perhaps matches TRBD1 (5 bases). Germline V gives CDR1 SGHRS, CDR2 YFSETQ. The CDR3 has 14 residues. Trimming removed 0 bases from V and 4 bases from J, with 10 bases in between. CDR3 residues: CASSLDSGGTEAFF. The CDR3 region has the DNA TGCGCCAGCAGCTTGGATTCCGGGGGCACTGAAGCTTTCTTT.

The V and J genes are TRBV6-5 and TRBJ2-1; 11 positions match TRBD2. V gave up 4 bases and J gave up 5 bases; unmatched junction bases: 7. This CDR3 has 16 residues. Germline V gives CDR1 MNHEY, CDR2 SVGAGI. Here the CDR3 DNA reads TGTGCCAGCAGTTGGCCTGCGACTAGCGGGAACAATGAGCAGTTCTTC. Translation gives CASSWPATSGNNEQFF.

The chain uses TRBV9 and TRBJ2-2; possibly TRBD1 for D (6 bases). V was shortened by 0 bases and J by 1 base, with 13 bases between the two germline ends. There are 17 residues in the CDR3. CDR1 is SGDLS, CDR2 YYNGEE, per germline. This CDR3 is CASSVDKKGVNTGELFF. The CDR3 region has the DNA TGTGCCAGCAGCGTAGACAAAAAGGGGGTGAACACCGGGGAGCTGTTTTTT.

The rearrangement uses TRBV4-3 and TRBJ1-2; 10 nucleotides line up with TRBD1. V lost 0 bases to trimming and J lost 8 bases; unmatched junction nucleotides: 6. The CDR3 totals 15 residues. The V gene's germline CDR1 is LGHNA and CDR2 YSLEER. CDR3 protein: CASSQEMTGGYGYTF. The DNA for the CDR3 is TGCGCCAGCAGCCAAGAAATGACAGGGGGCTACGGCTACACCTTC.

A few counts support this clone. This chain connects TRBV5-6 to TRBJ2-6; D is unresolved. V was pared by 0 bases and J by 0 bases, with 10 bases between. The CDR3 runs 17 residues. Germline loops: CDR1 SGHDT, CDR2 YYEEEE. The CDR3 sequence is CASSLVSFSSGANVLTF. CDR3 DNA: TGTGCCAGCAGCTTGGTTTCGTTTAGCTCTGGGGCCAACGTCCTGACTTTC.

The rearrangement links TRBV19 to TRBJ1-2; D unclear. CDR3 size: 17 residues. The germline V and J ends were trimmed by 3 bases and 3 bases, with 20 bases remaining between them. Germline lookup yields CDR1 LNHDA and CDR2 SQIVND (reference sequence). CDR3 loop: CASSMITAASGYYGYTF. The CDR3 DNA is TGTGCCAGTAGTATGATCACCGCGGCCTCAGGCTACTATGGCTACACCTTC.

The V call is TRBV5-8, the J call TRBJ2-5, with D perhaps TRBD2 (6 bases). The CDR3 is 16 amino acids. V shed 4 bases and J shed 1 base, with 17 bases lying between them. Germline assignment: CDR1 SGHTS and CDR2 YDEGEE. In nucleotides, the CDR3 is TGTGCCAGCAGCGTCGGGACTTTACAAATCCAAGAGACCCAGTACTTC. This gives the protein CASSVGTLQIQETQYF.

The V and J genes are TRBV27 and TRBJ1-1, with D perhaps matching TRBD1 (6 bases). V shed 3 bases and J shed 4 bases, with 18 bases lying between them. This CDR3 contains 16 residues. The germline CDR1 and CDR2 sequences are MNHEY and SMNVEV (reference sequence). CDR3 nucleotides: TGTGCCAGCAGTTTCCAGGGGCCTCGGGTCGCCACTGAAGCTTTCTTT. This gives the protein CASSFQGPRVATEAFF.

As DNA, the CDR3 is TGTGCCAGCAGTCGTGGGGGGCCCAATCAGCCCCAGCATTTT. This gives the protein CASSRGGPNQPQHF. V usage is TRBV27 and J usage is TRBJ1-5; tentative D call: TRBD1 (6 bases). The V gene's germline CDR1 is MNHEY and CDR2 SMNVEV (reference sequence). V shed 5 bases and J shed 3 bases, with 11 bases lying between them. The CDR3 length is 14 residues.

DNA of the CDR3: TGTGCCAGCAGTTACTCGAATCAGGGTACACCCCTCCACTTT. Protein product: CASSYSNQGTPLHF. The chain combines TRBV6-5 with TRBJ1-6, with TRBD1 as a possible D gene (5 bases). In germline, CDR1 is MNHEY, CDR2 SVGAGI. The CDR3 sequence is 14 residues long. V was cut by 0 bases and J by 11 bases, with 11 bases left in between.

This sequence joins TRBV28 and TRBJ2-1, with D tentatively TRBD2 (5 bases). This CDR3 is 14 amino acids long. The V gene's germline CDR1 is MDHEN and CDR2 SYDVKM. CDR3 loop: CISGGSSSYNEQFF. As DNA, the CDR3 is TGTATCTCGGGCGGGTCGAGCTCCTACAATGAGCAGTTCTTC.

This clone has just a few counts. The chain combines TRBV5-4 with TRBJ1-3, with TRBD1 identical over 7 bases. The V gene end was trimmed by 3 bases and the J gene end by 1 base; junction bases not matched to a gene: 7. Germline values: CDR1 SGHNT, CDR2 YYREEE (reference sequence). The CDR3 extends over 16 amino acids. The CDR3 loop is CASSYGTAYSGNTIYF. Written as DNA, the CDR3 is TGTGCCAGCAGCTATGGGACAGCCTATTCTGGAAACACCATATATTTT.

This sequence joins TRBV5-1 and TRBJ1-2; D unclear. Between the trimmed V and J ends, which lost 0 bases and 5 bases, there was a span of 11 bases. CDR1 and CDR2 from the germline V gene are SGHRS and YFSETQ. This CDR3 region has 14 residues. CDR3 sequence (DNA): TGCGCCAGCAGCTTGGATACGACCGTATATGGCTACACCTTC. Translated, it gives CASSLDTTVYGYTF.

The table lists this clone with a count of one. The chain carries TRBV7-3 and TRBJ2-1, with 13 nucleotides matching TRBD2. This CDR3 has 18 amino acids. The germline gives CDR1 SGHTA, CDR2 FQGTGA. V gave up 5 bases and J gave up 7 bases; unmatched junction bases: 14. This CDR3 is CASSPRAGLAGFLNEQFF. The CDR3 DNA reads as TGTGCCAGCAGCCCGCGTGCGGGACTAGCGGGATTTCTGAATGAGCAGTTCTTC. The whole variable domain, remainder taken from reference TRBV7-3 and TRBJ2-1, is GAGVSQTPSNKVTEKGKYVELRCDPISGHTALYWYRQSLGQGPEFLIYFQGTGAADDSGLPNDRFFAVRPEGSVSTLKIQRTERGDSAVYLCASSPRAGLAGFLNEQFFGPGTRLTVL.

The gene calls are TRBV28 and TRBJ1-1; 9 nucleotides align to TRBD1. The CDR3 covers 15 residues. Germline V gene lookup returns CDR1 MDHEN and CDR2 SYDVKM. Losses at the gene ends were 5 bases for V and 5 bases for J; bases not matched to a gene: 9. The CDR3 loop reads CASSTSGQGRTEAFF. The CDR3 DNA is TGTGCCAGCAGTACCTCAGGACAGGGGAGAACTGAAGCTTTCTTT.

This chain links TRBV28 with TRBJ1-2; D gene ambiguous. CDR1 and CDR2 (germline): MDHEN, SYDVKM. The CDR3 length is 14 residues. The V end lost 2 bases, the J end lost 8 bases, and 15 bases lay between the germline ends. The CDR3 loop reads CASSLDAVPGGYTF. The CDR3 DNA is TGTGCCAGCAGTTTAGATGCGGTCCCGGGAGGCTACACCTTC.

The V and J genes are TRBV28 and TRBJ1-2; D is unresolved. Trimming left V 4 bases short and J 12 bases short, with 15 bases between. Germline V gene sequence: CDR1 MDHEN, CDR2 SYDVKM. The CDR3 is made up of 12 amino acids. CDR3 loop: CASSSNNGDHTF. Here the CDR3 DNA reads TGTGCCAGCAGTTCGAATAACGGAGACCACACCTTC.

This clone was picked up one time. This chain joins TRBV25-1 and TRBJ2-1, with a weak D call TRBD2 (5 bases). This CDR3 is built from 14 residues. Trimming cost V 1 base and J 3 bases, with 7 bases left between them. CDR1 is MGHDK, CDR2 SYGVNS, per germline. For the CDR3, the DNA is TGTGCCAGCAGTGAATTGGGGAGCTACAATGAGCAGTTCTTC. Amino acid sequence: CASSELGSYNEQFF.

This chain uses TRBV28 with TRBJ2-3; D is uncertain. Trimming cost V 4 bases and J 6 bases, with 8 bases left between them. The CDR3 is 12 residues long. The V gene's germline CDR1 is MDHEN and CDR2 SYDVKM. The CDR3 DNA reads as TGTGCCAGCAGTTCGACTCGGGATACGCAGTATTTT. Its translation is CASSSTRDTQYF.

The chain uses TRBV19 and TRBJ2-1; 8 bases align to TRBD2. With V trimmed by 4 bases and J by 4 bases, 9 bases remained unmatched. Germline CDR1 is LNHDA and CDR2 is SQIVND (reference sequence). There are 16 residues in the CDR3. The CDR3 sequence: CASSKTSGLGYNEQFF. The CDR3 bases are TGTGCCAGTAGTAAAACTAGCGGATTGGGATACAATGAGCAGTTCTTC. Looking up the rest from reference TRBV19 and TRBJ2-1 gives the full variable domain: DGGITQSPKYLFRKEGQNVTLSCEQNLNHDAMYWYRQDPGQGLRLIYYSQIVNDFQKGDIAEGYSVSREKKESFPLTVTSAQKNPTAFYLCASSKTSGLGYNEQFFGPGTRLTVL.